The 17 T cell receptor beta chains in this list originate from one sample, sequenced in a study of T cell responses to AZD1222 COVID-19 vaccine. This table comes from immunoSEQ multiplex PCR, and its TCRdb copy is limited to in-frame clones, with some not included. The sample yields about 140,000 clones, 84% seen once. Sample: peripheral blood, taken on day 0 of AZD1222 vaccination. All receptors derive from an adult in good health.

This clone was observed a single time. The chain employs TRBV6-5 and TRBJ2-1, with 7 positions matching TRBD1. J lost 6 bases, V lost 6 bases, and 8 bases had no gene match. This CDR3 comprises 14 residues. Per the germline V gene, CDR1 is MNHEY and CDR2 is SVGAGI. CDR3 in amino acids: CASSYVGQPNEQFF. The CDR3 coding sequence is TGTGCCAGCAGCTACGTGGGACAGCCCAATGAGCAGTTCTTC.

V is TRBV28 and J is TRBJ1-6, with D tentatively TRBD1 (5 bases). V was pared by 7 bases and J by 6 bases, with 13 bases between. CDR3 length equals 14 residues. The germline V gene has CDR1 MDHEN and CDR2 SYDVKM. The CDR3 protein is CASTMGQSNSPLHF. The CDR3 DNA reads TGTGCCAGCACCATGGGGCAGAGTAATTCACCCCTCCACTTT.

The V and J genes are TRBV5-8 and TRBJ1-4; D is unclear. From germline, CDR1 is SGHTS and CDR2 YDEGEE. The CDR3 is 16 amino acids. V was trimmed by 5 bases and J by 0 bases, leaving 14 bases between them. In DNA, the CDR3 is TGTGCCAGCAGTCCTCGCGTGAGGACAACTAATGAAAAACTGTTTTTT. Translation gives CASSPRVRTTNEKLFF.

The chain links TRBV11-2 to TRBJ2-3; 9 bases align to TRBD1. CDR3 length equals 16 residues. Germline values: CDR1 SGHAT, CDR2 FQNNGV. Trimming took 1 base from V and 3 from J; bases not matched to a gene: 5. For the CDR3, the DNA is TGTGCCAGCAGCTTAGGCCTGGACAGGGGAACAGATACGCAGTATTTT. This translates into CASSLGLDRGTDTQYF.

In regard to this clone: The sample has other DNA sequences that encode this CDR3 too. In nucleotides, the CDR3 is TGTGCCAGCAGCCCTACAGCCAATGAGCAGTTCTTC. Residues: CASSPTANEQFF. V gene TRBV12-3 or TRBV12-4 combines with J gene TRBJ2-1; unclear D gene. Trimming stripped 6 bases from V and 6 bases from J, with 9 bases between. CDR3 size: 12 residues.

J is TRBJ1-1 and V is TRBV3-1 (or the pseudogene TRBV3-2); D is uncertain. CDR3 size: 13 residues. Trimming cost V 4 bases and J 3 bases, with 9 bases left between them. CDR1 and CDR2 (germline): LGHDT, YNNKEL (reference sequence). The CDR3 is CASSPRVDTEAFF. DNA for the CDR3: TGTGCCAGCAGCCCCCGAGTAGACACTGAAGCTTTCTTT.

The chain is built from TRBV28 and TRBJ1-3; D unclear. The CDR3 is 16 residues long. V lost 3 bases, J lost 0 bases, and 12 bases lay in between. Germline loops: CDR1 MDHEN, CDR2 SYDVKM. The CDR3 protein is CASSFHSLSSGNTIYF. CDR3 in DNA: TGTGCCAGCAGTTTCCACAGTTTATCCTCTGGAAACACCATATATTTT.

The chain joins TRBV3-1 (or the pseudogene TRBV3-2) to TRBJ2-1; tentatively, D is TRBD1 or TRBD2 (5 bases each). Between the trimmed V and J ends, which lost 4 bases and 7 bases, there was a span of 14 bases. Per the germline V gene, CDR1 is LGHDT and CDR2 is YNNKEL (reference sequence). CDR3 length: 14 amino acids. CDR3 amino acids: CASSLGPSANEQFF. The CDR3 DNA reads TGTGCCAGCAGCCTGGGACCCTCAGCAAATGAGCAGTTCTTC.

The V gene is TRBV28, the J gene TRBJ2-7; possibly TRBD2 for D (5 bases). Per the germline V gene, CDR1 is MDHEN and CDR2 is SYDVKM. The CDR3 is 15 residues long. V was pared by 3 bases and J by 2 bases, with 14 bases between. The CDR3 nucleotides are TGTGCCAGCAGTTTTAAGGGAGTTCCTACCTACGAGCAGTACTTC. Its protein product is CASSFKGVPTYEQYF.

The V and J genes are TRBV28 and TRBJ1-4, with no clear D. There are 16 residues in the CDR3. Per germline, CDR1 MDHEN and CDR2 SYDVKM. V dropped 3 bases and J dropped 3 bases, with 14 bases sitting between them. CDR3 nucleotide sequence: TGTGCCAGCAGTTTTGACCCCCCAGGCGCTAATGAAAAACTGTTTTTT. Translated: CASSFDPPGANEKLFF.

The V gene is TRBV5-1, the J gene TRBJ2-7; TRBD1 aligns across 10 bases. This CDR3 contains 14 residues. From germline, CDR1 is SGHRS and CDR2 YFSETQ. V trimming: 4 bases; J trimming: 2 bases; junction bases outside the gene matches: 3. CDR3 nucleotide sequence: TGCGCCAGCAGCATTGGACAGGGGGCCTACGAGCAGTACTTC. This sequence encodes CASSIGQGAYEQYF. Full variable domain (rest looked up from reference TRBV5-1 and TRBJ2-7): KAGVTQTPRYLIKTRGQQVTLSCSPISGHRSVSWYQQTPGQGLQFLFEYFSETQRNKGNFPGRFSGRQFSNSRSEMNVSTLELGDSALYLCASSIGQGAYEQYFGPGTRLTVT.

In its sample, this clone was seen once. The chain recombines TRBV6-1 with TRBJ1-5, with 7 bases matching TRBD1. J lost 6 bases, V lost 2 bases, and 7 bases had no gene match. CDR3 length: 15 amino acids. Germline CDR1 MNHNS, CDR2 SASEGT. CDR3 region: CASSESGAGGQPQHF. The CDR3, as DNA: TGTGCCAGCAGTGAAAGTGGGGCAGGGGGTCAGCCCCAGCATTTT.

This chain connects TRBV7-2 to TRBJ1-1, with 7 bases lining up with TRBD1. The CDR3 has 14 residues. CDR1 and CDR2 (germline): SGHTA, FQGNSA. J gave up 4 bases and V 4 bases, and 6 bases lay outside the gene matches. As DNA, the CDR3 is TGTGCCAGCAGCTCGGACAGGACGAGCACTGAAGCTTTCTTT. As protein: CASSSDRTSTEAFF.

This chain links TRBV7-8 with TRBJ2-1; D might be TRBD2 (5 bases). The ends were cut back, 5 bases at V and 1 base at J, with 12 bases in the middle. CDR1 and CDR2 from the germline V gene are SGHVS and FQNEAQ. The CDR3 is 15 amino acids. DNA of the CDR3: TGTGCCAGCAGCGCTAGCCGGGGATCCTACAATGAGCAGTTCTTC. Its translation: CASSASRGSYNEQFF.

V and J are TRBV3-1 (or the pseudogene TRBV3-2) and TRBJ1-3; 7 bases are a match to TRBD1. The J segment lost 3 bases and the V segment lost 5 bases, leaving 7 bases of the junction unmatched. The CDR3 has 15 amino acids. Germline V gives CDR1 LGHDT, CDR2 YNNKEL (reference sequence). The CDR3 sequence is CASSDLDRVGNTIYF. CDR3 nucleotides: TGTGCCAGCAGCGACTTAGACAGGGTTGGAAACACCATATATTTT.

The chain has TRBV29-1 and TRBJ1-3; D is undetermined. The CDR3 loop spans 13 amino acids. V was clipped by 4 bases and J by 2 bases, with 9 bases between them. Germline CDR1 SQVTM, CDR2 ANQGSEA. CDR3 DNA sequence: TGCAGCGTTGGATCTGGGGCTGGAAACACCATATATTTT. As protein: CSVGSGAGNTIYF. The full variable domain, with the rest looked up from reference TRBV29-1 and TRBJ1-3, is SAVISQKPSRDICQRGTSLTIQCQVDSQVTMMFWYRQQPGQSLTLIATANQGSEATYESGFVIDKFPISRPNLTFSTLTVSNMSPEDSSIYLCSVGSGAGNTIYFGEGSWLTVV.

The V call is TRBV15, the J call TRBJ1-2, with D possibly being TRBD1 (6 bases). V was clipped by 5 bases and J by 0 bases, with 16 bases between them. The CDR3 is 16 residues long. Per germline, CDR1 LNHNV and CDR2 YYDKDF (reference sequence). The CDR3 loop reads CATSPARGIANYGYTF. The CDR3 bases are TGTGCCACCAGCCCCGCAAGGGGGATAGCTAACTATGGCTACACCTTC.